A selection of T cell receptor beta chains follows, all from one sample in a study of OX40 agonist ivuxolimab in advanced cancers. TCRdb's copy holds only in-frame clones and misses some; the assay was immunoSEQ multiplex PCR. The sample lists under 45,000 clones, 74% occurring once. The source material was CD4+ or CD8+ T cells sorted from blood, sampled in a trial of the OX40 agonist ivuxolimab. These receptors were taken from an adult with an advanced solid tumor such as melanoma, head and neck, liver or kidney cancer. CDR3s include the opening cysteine and the closing phenylalanine or tryptophan. Each record gives: clone size, J gene, D gene, V gene, CDR3 protein, CDR3 DNA. D genes are given only for firm matches. For some rows the clone size is stated as once, few or many, or as a class when expanded; others skip it.

abundance: -
j_gene: TRBJ2-7
d_gene: -
v_gene: TRBV6-5
CDR3aa: CASSEGSTYEQYF
CDR3nt: TGTGCCAGCAGTGAGGGTAGTACCTACGAGCAGTACTTC

abundance: -
j_gene: TRBJ2-1
d_gene: -
v_gene: TRBV11-2
CDR3aa: CASSLDVLDTLSYNEQFF
CDR3nt: TGTGCCAGCAGCTTAGATGTTTTGGACACCCTCTCCTACAATGAGCAGTTCTTC

abundance: -
j_gene: TRBJ1-5
d_gene: -
v_gene: TRBV2
CDR3aa: CASSEGGFSNQPQHF
CDR3nt: TGTGCCAGCAGTGAAGGGGGATTTAGCAATCAGCCCCAGCATTTT

abundance: few
j_gene: TRBJ2-1
d_gene: TRBD1
v_gene: TRBV6-5
CDR3aa: CASSYIPQGRDEQFF
CDR3nt: TGTGCCAGCAGTTACATACCACAGGGGCGGGATGAGCAGTTCTTC

abundance: -
j_gene: TRBJ2-3
d_gene: TRBD2
v_gene: TRBV7-9
CDR3aa: CASSLPSGGADTQYF
CDR3nt: TGTGCCAGCAGCCTACCCAGCGGGGGGGCAGATACGCAGTATTTT

abundance: -
j_gene: TRBJ2-1
d_gene: -
v_gene: TRBV14
CDR3aa: CASSQRGANNEQFF
CDR3nt: TGTGCCAGCAGCCAACGCGGGGCAAACAATGAGCAGTTCTTC

abundance: -
j_gene: TRBJ1-1
d_gene: -
v_gene: TRBV6-1
CDR3aa: CASSVDRNTEAFF
CDR3nt: TGTGCCAGCAGTGTTGACAGGAACACTGAAGCTTTCTTT

abundance: -
j_gene: TRBJ2-1
d_gene: -
v_gene: TRBV4-1
CDR3aa: CASSQDFGGRNEQFF
CDR3nt: TGCGCCAGCAGCCAAGATTTTGGGGGGCGTAATGAGCAGTTCTTC

abundance: -
j_gene: TRBJ2-3
d_gene: -
v_gene: TRBV29-1
CDR3aa: CSVRDKDTQYF
CDR3nt: TGCAGCGTTCGGGACAAAGATACGCAGTATTTT

abundance: -
j_gene: TRBJ1-1
d_gene: -
v_gene: TRBV11-2
CDR3aa: CASSLSRNTEAFF
CDR3nt: TGTGCCAGCAGCTTATCACGGAACACTGAAGCTTTCTTT

abundance: -
j_gene: TRBJ2-3
d_gene: -
v_gene: TRBV5-1
CDR3aa: CASSLDSYTDMQYF
CDR3nt: TGCGCCAGCAGCTTGGACTCGTACACAGATATGCAGTATTTT

abundance: -
j_gene: TRBJ2-1
d_gene: TRBD2
v_gene: TRBV7-3
CDR3aa: CASSPEAGGYNEQFF
CDR3nt: TGTGCCAGCAGCCCAGAGGCGGGGGGATACAATGAGCAGTTCTTC

abundance: -
j_gene: TRBJ2-3
d_gene: -
v_gene: TRBV29-1
CDR3aa: CSVRTGPLRDTQYF
CDR3nt: TGCAGCGTCCGTACGGGGCCCTTAAGAGATACGCAGTATTTT

abundance: once
j_gene: TRBJ2-1
d_gene: -
v_gene: TRBV11-2
CDR3aa: CASSLGAESYNEQFF
CDR3nt: TGTGCCAGCAGCTTAGGGGCAGAGTCCTACAATGAGCAGTTCTTC

abundance: once
j_gene: TRBJ1-3
d_gene: -
v_gene: TRBV7-9
CDR3aa: CASSLGGSPLSGNTIYF
CDR3nt: TGTGCCAGCAGCTTAGGTGGCAGTCCCCTCTCTGGAAACACCATATATTTT

abundance: -
j_gene: TRBJ1-3
d_gene: -
v_gene: TRBV28
CDR3aa: CASSFWFEFGNTIYF
CDR3nt: TGTGCCAGCAGTTTTTGGTTTGAGTTTGGAAACACCATATATTTT

abundance: -
j_gene: TRBJ2-1
d_gene: -
v_gene: TRBV2
CDR3aa: CASSIRGTVEQFF
CDR3nt: TGTGCCAGCAGTATAAGGGGGACGGTTGAGCAGTTCTTC

abundance: -
j_gene: TRBJ1-1
d_gene: TRBD1
v_gene: TRBV7-2
CDR3aa: CASSPRLDREGTEAFF
CDR3nt: TGTGCCAGCAGCCCGCGGTTGGACAGGGAGGGGACTGAAGCTTTCTTT

abundance: -
j_gene: TRBJ1-1
d_gene: -
v_gene: TRBV5-1
CDR3aa: CASSYREGTEAFF
CDR3nt: TGCGCCAGCAGTTACAGGGAAGGCACTGAAGCTTTCTTT

abundance: -
j_gene: TRBJ2-1
d_gene: -
v_gene: TRBV4-2
CDR3aa: CASSRTGDGGHEQFF
CDR3nt: TGTGCCAGCAGCCGCACGGGGGATGGGGGGCATGAGCAGTTCTTC